Below are 3 T cell receptor beta chains sequenced from a single sample in a study of CD8 T cells in Susac syndrome. The RNA, roughly 0.5 to 1 ug, was put through reverse transcription using random hexamers. TCRdb redid the calling of the immunoSEQ multiplex PCR reads with MiXCR, one entry per CDR3 protein. The sample holds 50,000 to 60,000 distinct CDR3 sequences; around nine tenths are singletons and the top ten take approximately 0.2%. Sequencing input: CD8+ T cells from PBMCs. These receptors were obtained from a human donor in good health.

V and J are TRBV7-9 and TRBJ1-4; perhaps TRBD1 as D (5 bases). V was trimmed by 5 bases and J by 7 bases, leaving 20 bases between them. CDR1 SEHNR and CDR2 FQNEAQ come from the germline V gene (reference sequence). This CDR3 has 16 amino acids. The CDR3 reads CASSPPSGQVREKLFF. DNA for the CDR3: TGTGCCAGCAGCCCACCCTCGGGGCAGGTTCGTGAAAAACTGTTTTTT.

The chain uses TRBV29-1 and TRBJ2-3; TRBD1 matches at 8 bases. Germline CDR1 is SQVTM and CDR2 is ANQGSEA. V dropped 7 bases and J dropped 0; count of bases not matched to a gene: 6. The CDR3 length is 14 residues. The CDR3 coding sequence is TGCAGCGGGACCGGGACAGGCAGCACAGATACGCAGTATTTT. Its protein product is CSGTGTGSTDTQYF.

This clonotype showed up just once. The chain links TRBV27 to TRBJ2-3; a weak D match, TRBD2 (6 bases). This CDR3 contains 11 residues. The germline V gene encodes CDR1 MNHEY and CDR2 SMNVEV (reference sequence). The V end was cut by 8 bases, the J end by 4 bases, with 7 bases between. CDR3: CASGGPDTQYF. DNA of the CDR3: TGTGCCAGCGGAGGGCCAGATACGCAGTATTTT.